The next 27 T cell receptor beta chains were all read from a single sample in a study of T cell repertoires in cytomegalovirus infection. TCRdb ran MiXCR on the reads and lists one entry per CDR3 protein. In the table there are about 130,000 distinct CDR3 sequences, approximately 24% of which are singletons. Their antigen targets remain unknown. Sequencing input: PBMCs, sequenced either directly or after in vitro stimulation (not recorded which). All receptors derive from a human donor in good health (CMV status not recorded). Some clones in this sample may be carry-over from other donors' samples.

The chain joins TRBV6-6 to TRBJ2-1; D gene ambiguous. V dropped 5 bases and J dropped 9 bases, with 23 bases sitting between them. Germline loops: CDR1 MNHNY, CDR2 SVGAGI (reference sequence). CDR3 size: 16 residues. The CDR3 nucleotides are TGTGCCAGCAGTGCCCTGGTGGGTAGTCGTTCAGCTGAGCAGTTCTTC. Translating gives CASSALVGSRSAEQFF.

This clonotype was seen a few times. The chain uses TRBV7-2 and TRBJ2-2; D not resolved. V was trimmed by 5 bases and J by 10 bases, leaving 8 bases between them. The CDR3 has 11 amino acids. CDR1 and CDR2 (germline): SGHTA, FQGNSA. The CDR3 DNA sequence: TGTGCCAGCAGCCCCAGGTCGGAGCTGTTTTTT. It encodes CASSPRSELFF.

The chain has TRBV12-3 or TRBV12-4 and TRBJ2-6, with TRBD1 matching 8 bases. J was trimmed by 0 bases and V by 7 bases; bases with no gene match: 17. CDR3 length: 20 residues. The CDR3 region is CASTRTGFMGSHSGANVLTF. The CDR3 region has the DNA TGTGCCAGCACTCGGACAGGGTTTATGGGGAGCCACTCTGGGGCCAACGTCCTGACTTTC.

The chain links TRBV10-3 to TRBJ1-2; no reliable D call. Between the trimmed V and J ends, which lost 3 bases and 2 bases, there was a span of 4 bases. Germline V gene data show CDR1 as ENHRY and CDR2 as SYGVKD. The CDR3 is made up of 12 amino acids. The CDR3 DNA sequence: TGTGCCATCAGTGACAGGAACTATGGCTACACCTTC. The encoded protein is CAISDRNYGYTF.

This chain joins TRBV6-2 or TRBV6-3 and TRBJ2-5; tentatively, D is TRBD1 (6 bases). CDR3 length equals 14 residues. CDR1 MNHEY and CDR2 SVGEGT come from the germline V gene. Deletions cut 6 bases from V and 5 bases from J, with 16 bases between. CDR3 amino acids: CASRLLRGAETQYF. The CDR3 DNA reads TGTGCCAGCAGACTCCTCAGGGGCGCGGAGACCCAGTACTTC.

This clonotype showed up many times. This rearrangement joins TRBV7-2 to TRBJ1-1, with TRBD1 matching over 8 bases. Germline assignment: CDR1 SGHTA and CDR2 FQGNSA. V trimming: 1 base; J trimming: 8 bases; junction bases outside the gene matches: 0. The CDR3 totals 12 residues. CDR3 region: CASSLDRGEAFF. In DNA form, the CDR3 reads TGTGCCAGCAGCTTAGACAGGGGGGAAGCTTTCTTT. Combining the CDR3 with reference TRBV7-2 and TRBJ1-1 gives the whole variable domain GAGVSQSPSNKVTEKGKDVELRCDPISGHTALYWYRQSLGQGLEFLIYFQGNSAPDKSGLPSDRFSAERTGGSVSTLTIQRTQQEDSAVYLCASSLDRGEAFFGQGTRLTVV.

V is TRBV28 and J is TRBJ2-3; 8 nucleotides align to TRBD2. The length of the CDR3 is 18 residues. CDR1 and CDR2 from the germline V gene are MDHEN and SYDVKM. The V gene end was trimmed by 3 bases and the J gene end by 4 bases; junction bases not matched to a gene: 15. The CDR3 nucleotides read TGTGCCAGCAGTTTCAGCCCACCGGGGGCGGGAGGTGCAGATACGCAGTATTTT. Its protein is CASSFSPPGAGGADTQYF.

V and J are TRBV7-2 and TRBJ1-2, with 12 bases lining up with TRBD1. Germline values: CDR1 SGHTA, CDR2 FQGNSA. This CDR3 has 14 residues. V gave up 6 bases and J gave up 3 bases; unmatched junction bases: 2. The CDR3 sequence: CASRGDRGHYGYTF. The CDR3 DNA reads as TGTGCCAGCAGAGGGGACAGGGGGCACTATGGCTACACCTTC.

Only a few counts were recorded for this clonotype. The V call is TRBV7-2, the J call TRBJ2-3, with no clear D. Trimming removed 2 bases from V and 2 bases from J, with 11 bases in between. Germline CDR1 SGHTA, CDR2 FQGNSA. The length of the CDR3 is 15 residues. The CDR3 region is CASSLRIVDTDTQYF. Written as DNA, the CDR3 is TGTGCCAGCAGCTTAAGGATCGTGGACACAGATACGCAGTATTTT.

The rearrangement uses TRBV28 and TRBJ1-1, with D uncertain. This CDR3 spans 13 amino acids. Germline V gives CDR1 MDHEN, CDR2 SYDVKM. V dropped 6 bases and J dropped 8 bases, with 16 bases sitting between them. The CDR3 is CASSLNPKREAFF. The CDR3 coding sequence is TGTGCCAGCAGCCTAAACCCAAAGAGAGAAGCTTTCTTT.

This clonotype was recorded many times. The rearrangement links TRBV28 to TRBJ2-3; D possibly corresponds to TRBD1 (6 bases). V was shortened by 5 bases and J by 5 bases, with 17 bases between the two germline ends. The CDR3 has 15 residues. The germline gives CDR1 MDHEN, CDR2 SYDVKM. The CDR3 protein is CASSRIGGSGDTQYF. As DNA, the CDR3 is TGTGCCAGCAGTCGAATAGGGGGTTCGGGAGATACGCAGTATTTT.

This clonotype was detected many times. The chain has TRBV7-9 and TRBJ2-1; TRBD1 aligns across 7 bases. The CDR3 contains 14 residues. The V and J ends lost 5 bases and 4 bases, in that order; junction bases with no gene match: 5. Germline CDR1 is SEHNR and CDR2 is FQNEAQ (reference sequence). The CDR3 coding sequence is TGTGCCAGCAGCCCACTGGGACAGTACAATGAGCAGTTCTTC. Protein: CASSPLGQYNEQFF.

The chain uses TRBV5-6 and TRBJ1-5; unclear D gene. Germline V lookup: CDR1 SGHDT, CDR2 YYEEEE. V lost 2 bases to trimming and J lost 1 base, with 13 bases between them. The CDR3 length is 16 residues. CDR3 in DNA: TGTGCCAGCAGCTTATCAGGTGCCGGGAGCAATCAGCCCCAGCATTTT. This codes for CASSLSGAGSNQPQHF.

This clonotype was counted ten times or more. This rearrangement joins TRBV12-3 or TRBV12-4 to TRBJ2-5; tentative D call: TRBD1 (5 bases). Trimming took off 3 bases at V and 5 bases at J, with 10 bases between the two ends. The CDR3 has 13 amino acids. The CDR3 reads CASSLEGVETQYF. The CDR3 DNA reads TGTGCCAGCAGTTTGGAAGGGGTGGAGACCCAGTACTTC.

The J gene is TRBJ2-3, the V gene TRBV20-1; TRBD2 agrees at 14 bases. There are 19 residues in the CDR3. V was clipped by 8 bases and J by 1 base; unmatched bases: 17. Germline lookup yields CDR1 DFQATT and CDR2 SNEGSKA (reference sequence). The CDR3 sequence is CSPSSGLAGGFWGTDTQYF. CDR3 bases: TGCAGTCCCTCCTCTGGACTAGCGGGAGGTTTTTGGGGCACAGATACGCAGTATTTT.

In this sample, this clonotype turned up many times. As DNA, the CDR3 is TGTGCCAGCAGACGCGGCACAGGTTTACCAACCATGAACACTGAAGCTTTCTTT. It yields the protein CASRRGTGLPTMNTEAFF. The V call is TRBV12-3 or TRBV12-4, the J call TRBJ1-1, with D maybe TRBD1 (5 bases). The CDR3 is 18 residues long. The V end was cut by 6 bases, the J end by 0 bases, with 23 bases between.

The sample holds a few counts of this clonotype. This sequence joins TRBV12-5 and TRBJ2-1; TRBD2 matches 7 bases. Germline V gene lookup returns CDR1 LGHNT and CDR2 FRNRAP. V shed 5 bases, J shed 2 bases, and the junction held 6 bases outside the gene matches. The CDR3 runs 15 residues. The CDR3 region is CASGHIAGAYNEQFF. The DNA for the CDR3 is TGTGCTAGTGGTCACATAGCGGGTGCCTACAATGAGCAGTTCTTC.

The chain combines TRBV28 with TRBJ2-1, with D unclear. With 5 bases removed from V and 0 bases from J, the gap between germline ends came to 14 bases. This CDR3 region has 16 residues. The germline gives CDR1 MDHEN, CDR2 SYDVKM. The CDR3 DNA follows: TGTGCCAGCAGTGGTAGGAGAGGCCGCTCCTACAATGAGCAGTTCTTC. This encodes CASSGRRGRSYNEQFF.

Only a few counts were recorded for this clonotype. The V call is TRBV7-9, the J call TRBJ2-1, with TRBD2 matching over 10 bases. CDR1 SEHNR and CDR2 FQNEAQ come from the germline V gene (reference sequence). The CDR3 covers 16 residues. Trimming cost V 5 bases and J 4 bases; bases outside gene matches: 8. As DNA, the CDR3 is TGTGCCAGCAGCCCCGCTAGCGGGGGACTGTACAATGAGCAGTTCTTC. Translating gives CASSPASGGLYNEQFF.

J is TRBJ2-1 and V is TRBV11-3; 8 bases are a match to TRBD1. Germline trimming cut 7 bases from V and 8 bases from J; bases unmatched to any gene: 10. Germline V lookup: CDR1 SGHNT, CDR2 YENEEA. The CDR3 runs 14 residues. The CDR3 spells CASTSRTGGHEQFF. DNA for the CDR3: TGTGCCAGCACTAGCCGCACAGGGGGACATGAGCAGTTCTTC.

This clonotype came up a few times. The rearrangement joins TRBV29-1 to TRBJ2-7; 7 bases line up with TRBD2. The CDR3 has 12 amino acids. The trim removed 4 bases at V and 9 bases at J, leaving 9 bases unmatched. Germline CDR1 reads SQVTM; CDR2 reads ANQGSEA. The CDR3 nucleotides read TGCAGCGTTGCTCAGACATCGGGAGGGCAGTACTTC. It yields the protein CSVAQTSGGQYF.

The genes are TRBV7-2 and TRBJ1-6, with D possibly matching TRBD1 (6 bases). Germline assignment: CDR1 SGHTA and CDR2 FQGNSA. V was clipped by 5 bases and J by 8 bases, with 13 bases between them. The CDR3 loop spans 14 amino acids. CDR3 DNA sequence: TGTGCCAGCAGCGAACAGGGAGGGGATTCACCCCTCCACTTT. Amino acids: CASSEQGGDSPLHF.

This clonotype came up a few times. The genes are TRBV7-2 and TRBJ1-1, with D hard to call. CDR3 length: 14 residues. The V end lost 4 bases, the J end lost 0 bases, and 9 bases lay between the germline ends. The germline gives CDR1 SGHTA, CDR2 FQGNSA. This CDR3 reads CASSSRALNTEAFF. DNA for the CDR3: TGTGCCAGCAGCTCCCGGGCACTGAACACTGAAGCTTTCTTT.

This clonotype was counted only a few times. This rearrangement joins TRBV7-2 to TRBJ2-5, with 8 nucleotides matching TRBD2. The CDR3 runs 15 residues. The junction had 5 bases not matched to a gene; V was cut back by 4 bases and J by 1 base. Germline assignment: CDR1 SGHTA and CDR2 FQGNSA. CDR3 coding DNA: TGTGCCAGCAGCTCCGATAGCGGGATCCAAGAGACCCAGTACTTC. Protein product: CASSSDSGIQETQYF.

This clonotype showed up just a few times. The CDR3 DNA follows: TGTGCCAGCAGCCGTGCGGTGACGCCCTCCTACAATGAGCAGTTCTTC. Translation: CASSRAVTPSYNEQFF. The rearrangement joins TRBV5-6 to TRBJ2-1; D uncertain. V was pared by 4 bases and J by 0 bases, with 14 bases between. The germline gives CDR1 SGHDT, CDR2 YYEEEE. The CDR3 extends over 16 amino acids.

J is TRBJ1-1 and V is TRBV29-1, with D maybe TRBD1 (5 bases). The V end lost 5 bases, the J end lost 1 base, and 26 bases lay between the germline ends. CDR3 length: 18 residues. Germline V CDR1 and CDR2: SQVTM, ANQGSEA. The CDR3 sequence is CSVPMTALLPRGNTEAFF. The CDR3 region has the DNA TGCAGCGTTCCTATGACAGCCCTTCTGCCCCGTGGGAACACTGAAGCTTTCTTT.

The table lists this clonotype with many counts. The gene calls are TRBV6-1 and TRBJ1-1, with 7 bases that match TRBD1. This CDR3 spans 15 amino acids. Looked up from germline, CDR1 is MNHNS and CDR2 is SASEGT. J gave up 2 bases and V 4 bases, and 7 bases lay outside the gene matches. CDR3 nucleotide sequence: TGTGCCAGCAGTGCCCTTACAGGGGTCAACACTGAAGCTTTCTTT. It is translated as CASSALTGVNTEAFF.